This T cell receptor beta chain was identified during a study of blood T cell repertoires in COVID-19. Overall study: There were acute and convalescent COVID-19 samples, and they came from the United States, Italy and Spain.

After removal of 3 bases from V and 4 bases from J, the junction contained 9 bases not matched to a gene. CDR3 length equals 16 residues. The germline V gene has CDR1 SNHLY and CDR2 FYNNEI. In this sample, this clone turned up a few times. Methods used by the authors: The authors estimated nucleated cell counts from reference gene primer amplification. Profiled with immunoSEQ multiplex PCR; TCRdb holds only in-frame clones, not every one. That table is the source of V, J and clone size, and D and trimming were worked out from the DNA. The table records under 200,000 clones, 85% to 90% of them present only once.

The chain uses TRBV2 and TRBJ2-1; TRBD1 matches 7 bases. Sequenced material: peripheral blood. The receptor was isolated from a man aged 35 to 55 with active or convalescent COVID-19. This chain's CDR3 is CASSDPAWDSYNEQFF. CDR3 DNA: TGTGCCAGCAGTGACCCCGCTTGGGACAGTTACAATGAGCAGTTCTTC.